The 6 T cell receptor beta chains in this list originate from one sample, sequenced in a study of a mutant IDH1 vaccine in newly diagnosed glioma. For these receptors, no antigen is known. The assay was immunoSEQ multiplex PCR, and TCRdb's table has in-frame clones only and misses some. The sample holds about 120,000 clones; about nine tenths are singletons and the top ten take around 0.6%. Noted time point: week 11, during vaccination. One vaccine dose held 300 ug of mutant IDH1 20-mer peptide and came with topical imiquimod. Source: PBMCs, taken from a glioma patient whose treatment included an IDH1 peptide vaccine. These receptors were obtained from a woman aged 50 to 65 with glioma.

V is TRBV7-9 and J is TRBJ1-1; the D is unclear. CDR3 length equals 16 residues. Trimming took off 7 bases at V and 3 bases at J, with 21 bases between the two ends. Germline-derived CDR1 and CDR2 are SEHNR and FQNEAQ (reference sequence). The CDR3 region is CASIPTVNERYTEAFF. CDR3 sequence (DNA): TGTGCCAGCATTCCCACCGTGAATGAAAGGTACACTGAAGCTTTCTTT.

This clone turned up a few times. This chain uses TRBV29-1 with TRBJ1-5, with 7 positions matching TRBD1. Germline V gene lookup returns CDR1 SQVTM and CDR2 ANQGSEA. V lost 7 bases to trimming and J lost 5 bases; unmatched junction nucleotides: 8. This CDR3 is built from 13 residues. The CDR3 coding sequence is TGCAGCGCCCTGACAGGGTGGGATCAGCCCCAGCATTTT. Its translation: CSALTGWDQPQHF.

The rearrangement uses TRBV4-1 and TRBJ1-3; TRBD1 aligns across 7 bases. Germline values: CDR1 MGHRA, CDR2 YSYEKL. The CDR3 is 18 residues long. The ends lost 0 bases at V and 3 bases at J; junction bases unmatched: 11. CDR3 sequence: CASSQDRRGPQFGNTIYF. The CDR3 DNA is TGCGCCAGCAGCCAAGATCGGAGGGGGCCACAATTTGGAAACACCATATATTTT.

The gene calls are TRBV9 and TRBJ2-5, with TRBD2 identical over 8 bases. The DNA end favors TRBJ2-7, so the J call may be wrong. The V gene's germline CDR1 is SGDLS and CDR2 YYNGEE. This CDR3 comprises 16 residues. The CDR3 sequence: CASSVGPGTSTYEQYF. DNA for the CDR3: TGTGCCAGCAGCGTAGGCCCGGGGACTAGTACCTACGAGCAGTACTTC.

V gene TRBV7-4 combines with J gene TRBJ1-3; D unclear. The V end lost 1 base, the J end lost 1 base, and 14 bases lay between the germline ends. Germline CDR1 and CDR2: SGHVT and SQSDAQ. The CDR3 length is 17 residues. The DNA of the CDR3 is TGTGCCAGCAGCTTAGGGACTGGAGGTAAGTCTGGAAACACCATATATTTT. Translated, it gives CASSLGTGGKSGNTIYF.

V and J are TRBV6-5 and TRBJ1-4; TRBD1 matches at 11 bases. In germline, CDR1 is MNHEY, CDR2 SVGAGI. The V gene end was trimmed by 10 bases and the J gene end by 8 bases; junction bases not matched to a gene: 12. The CDR3 has 15 amino acids. CDR3 DNA sequence: TGTGCCATCAGCCGGACAGGGGGCGCCCGGGAAAAACTGTTTTTT. This translates into CAISRTGGAREKLFF.